This T cell receptor beta chain derives from a study of shared clonotypes between healthy human individuals. Findings and limits, study-wide: About 5% of naive CD4 clonotypes were shared across several donors. Only a few donors were included, so the genetic and exposure-history diversity represented was limited. For sorted subsets, rarefaction showed incomplete sequencing despite large depth.

The test was conducted at deep level. Using immunoSEQ multiplex PCR, the repertoire was profiled, and TCRdb retains in-frame clones only, with some absent. The sample records 300,000 to 400,000 clones, about nine tenths being singletons. A remark on this clone: Its antigen remains unidentified.

V was clipped by 5 bases and J by 6 bases, with 14 bases between them. CDR3 length: 13 amino acids. CDR1 is SGHVS and CDR2 is FNYEAQ in the germline V gene. The rearrangement joins TRBV7-6 to TRBJ2-7, with TRBD2 as a possible D gene (5 bases). The sequence came from a man aged 18 to 29 in good health. Sequenced input: memory CD8+ T cells sorted from blood. Subset of the sample: CD45RO+ cells pooled with CCR7-negative TemRA cells. The CDR3 loop reads CASSPGLALEQYF. CDR3 bases: TGTGCCAGCAGCCCCGGACTGGCCCTCGAGCAGTACTTC.